The 24 T cell receptor beta chains below were found in one sample sequenced in a study of CD8 T cells in Susac syndrome. The RNA input was about 0.5 to 1 ug, and it was reverse transcribed with random hexamers. MiXCR, applied by TCRdb to the immunoSEQ multiplex PCR reads, yields one record per CDR3 protein. Here the sample spans roughly 150,000 distinct CDR3 sequences, roughly 94% being singletons. Sequenced: CD8+ T cells from PBMCs. The receptors were sampled from a human donor with Susac syndrome.

The V call is TRBV7-9, the J call TRBJ2-1; 7 bases line up with TRBD2. This CDR3 has 15 residues. Per the germline V gene, CDR1 is SEHNR and CDR2 is FQNEAQ (reference sequence). V gave up 5 bases and J gave up 2 bases; unmatched junction bases: 6. The CDR3 sequence is CASSPTSGTYNEQFF. In DNA form, the CDR3 reads TGTGCCAGCAGCCCTACCAGCGGGACCTACAATGAGCAGTTCTTC.

The CDR3 bases are TGTGCCAGCAGTCCTGAGGATAGCGGGGAACATACAGATACGCAGTATTTT. Encoded protein: CASSPEDSGEHTDTQYF. The chain employs TRBV28 and TRBJ2-3; the match to TRBD2 covers 8 bases. CDR1 is MDHEN and CDR2 is SYDVKM in the germline V gene. This CDR3 spans 17 amino acids. The V and J ends lost 5 bases and 3 bases, in that order; junction bases with no gene match: 13.

CDR3 sequence reads: CASSPTGLDQPQHF. DNA of the CDR3: TGTGCCAGCAGCCCAACAGGGTTGGATCAGCCCCAGCATTTT. The rearrangement uses TRBV27 and TRBJ1-5, with D perhaps TRBD1 (6 bases). CDR1 and CDR2 from the germline V gene are MNHEY and SMNVEV (reference sequence). With 6 bases removed from V and 5 bases from J, the gap between germline ends came to 14 bases. The CDR3 spans 14 residues.

This rearrangement joins TRBV4-1 to TRBJ2-1; D is unresolved. Germline V gene lookup returns CDR1 MGHRA and CDR2 YSYEKL. The V end was cut by 0 bases, the J end by 14 bases, with 11 bases between. CDR3 size: 12 residues. CDR3 nucleotides: TGCGCCAGCAGCCAAGACCTTCTTGATAAGTTCTTC. Its protein product is CASSQDLLDKFF.

The chain has TRBV30 and TRBJ1-2; D might be TRBD1 (6 bases). V was shortened by 6 bases and J by 8 bases, with 13 bases between the two germline ends. The CDR3 has 11 residues. Germline assignment: CDR1 GTSNPN and CDR2 SVGIG (reference sequence). The CDR3 reads CACPGQPGYTF. CDR3 in DNA: TGTGCCTGTCCGGGACAACCGGGCTACACCTTC.

The chain has TRBV5-1 and TRBJ2-1; 7 nucleotides match TRBD2. The CDR3 runs 15 residues. Per germline, CDR1 SGHRS and CDR2 YFSETQ. J gave up 6 bases and V 4 bases, and 10 bases lay outside the gene matches. The chain's CDR3 is CASSLSSGQTNEQFF. CDR3 DNA sequence: TGCGCCAGCAGCCTTAGTAGCGGGCAGACCAATGAGCAGTTCTTC.

The rearrangement links TRBV9 to TRBJ2-1, with a possible D match to TRBD2 (6 bases). Germline CDR1 and CDR2: SGDLS and YYNGEE. V was trimmed by 3 bases and J by 0 bases, leaving 19 bases between them. The CDR3 totals 18 residues. CDR3 DNA sequence: TGTGCCAGCAGCGCCTCCGGGACTGTAGATCTCTCCTACAATGAGCAGTTCTTC. This sequence encodes CASSASGTVDLSYNEQFF.

V gene TRBV27 combines with J gene TRBJ2-7; D may be TRBD1 or TRBD2 (5 bases each). V was pared by 2 bases and J by 5 bases, with 13 bases between. The length of the CDR3 is 14 residues. Germline loops: CDR1 MNHEY, CDR2 SMNVEV (reference sequence). The CDR3 reads CASSLQAGRHEQYF. As DNA, the CDR3 is TGTGCCAGCAGTTTACAGGCAGGGAGACACGAGCAGTACTTC.

This chain uses TRBV28 with TRBJ2-4; 10 bases line up with TRBD2. The CDR3 contains 18 residues. Germline-derived CDR1 and CDR2 are MDHEN and SYDVKM. Trimming removed 7 bases from V and 0 bases from J; junction bases left unmatched: 12. CDR3 protein: CASTGARLAGVAKNIQYF. DNA for the CDR3: TGTGCCAGCACCGGAGCCCGACTAGCGGGTGTAGCCAAAAACATTCAGTACTTC. Supplemented by reference TRBV28 and TRBJ2-4, the full variable domain reads DVKVTQSSRYLVKRTGEKVFLECVQDMDHENMFWYRQDPGLGLRLIYFSYDVKMKEKGDIPEGYSVSREKKERFSLILESASTNQTSMYLCASTGARLAGVAKNIQYFGAGTRLSVL.

The chain is built from TRBV5-1 and TRBJ2-7; D is unresolved. V dropped 0 bases and J dropped 3 bases, with 16 bases sitting between them. Germline lookup yields CDR1 SGHRS and CDR2 YFSETQ. The CDR3 loop spans 16 amino acids. CDR3 sequence (DNA): TGCGCCAGCAGCTTGGCAAGGAACCCCGCAATCTACGAGCAGTACTTC. As protein: CASSLARNPAIYEQYF.

The chain uses TRBV5-6 and TRBJ2-7; 7 bases match TRBD1. The J segment lost 2 bases and the V segment lost 3 bases, leaving 11 bases of the junction unmatched. This CDR3 is 16 amino acids long. Germline loops: CDR1 SGHDT, CDR2 YYEEEE. The CDR3 coding sequence is TGTGCCAGCAGCTCAGCTCTGGACAGGATAACCTACGAGCAGTACTTC. As protein: CASSSALDRITYEQYF.

The chain joins TRBV27 to TRBJ2-7; D is unresolved. The germline V gene has CDR1 MNHEY and CDR2 SMNVEV (reference sequence). Trimming left V 1 base short and J 4 bases short, with 17 bases between. This CDR3 has 16 amino acids. The CDR3 bases are TGTGCCAGCAGTTTATGGATGTCCCAGGCAAGATACGAGCAGTACTTC. Encoded protein: CASSLWMSQARYEQYF.

This rearrangement joins TRBV19 to TRBJ1-1; D is undetermined. The CDR3 consists of 13 residues. CDR1 is LNHDA, CDR2 SQIVND, per germline (reference sequence). The V and J ends lost 3 bases and 7 bases respectively, with 12 bases between them. For the CDR3, the DNA is TGTGCCAGTAGTATCTCGGAGTCTCTTGAAGCTTTCTTT. Its translation: CASSISESLEAFF.

The CDR3, as DNA: TGTGCCTGGAGTGTTGGAGGCTCTGGAAACACCATATATTTT. It translates to CAWSVGGSGNTIYF. This chain uses TRBV30 with TRBJ1-3; D ambiguous. Trimming took 0 bases from V and 0 from J, leaving 6 bases between them. This CDR3 is 14 amino acids long. The germline gives CDR1 GTSNPN, CDR2 SVGIG (reference sequence).

The V call is TRBV11-3, the J call TRBJ2-1; D may be TRBD1 (5 bases). Germline V gene data show CDR1 as SGHNT and CDR2 as YENEEA. V lost 3 bases and J 2 bases, leaving 11 bases between the germline ends. The CDR3 length is 15 residues. The CDR3, as DNA: TGTGCCAGCAGCTTTCCCAGGGCCCCCTACAATGAGCAGTTCTTC. Translation: CASSFPRAPYNEQFF.

This chain links TRBV7-8 with TRBJ1-1, with D maybe TRBD1 (6 bases). CDR1 is SGHVS and CDR2 is FQNEAQ in the germline V gene. Trimming shortened V by 5 bases and J by 1 base, and 11 bases separated the two germline ends. The CDR3 is 14 amino acids. CDR3 in DNA: TGTGCCAGCAGCCGGACAGTCTCGAACACTGAAGCTTTCTTT. It codes for CASSRTVSNTEAFF.

The gene calls are TRBV29-1 and TRBJ2-1; 8 bases map to TRBD2. The CDR3 length is 15 residues. V was pared by 7 bases and J by 7 bases, with 15 bases of the junction left unmatched. Looked up from germline, CDR1 is SQVTM and CDR2 is ANQGSEA. DNA for the CDR3: TGCAGCGCCACGAATAGCGGGACGTCTAGGAATGAGCAGTTCTTC. Amino acids: CSATNSGTSRNEQFF.

The V call is TRBV29-1, the J call TRBJ2-1; 8 bases align to TRBD2. CDR3 length: 14 amino acids. CDR1 and CDR2 (germline): SQVTM, ANQGSEA. J was trimmed by 7 bases and V by 0 bases; bases with no gene match: 5. The CDR3 sequence is CSVEEETSVNEQFF. CDR3 in DNA: TGCAGCGTTGAAGAGGAGACTAGCGTAAATGAGCAGTTCTTC.

This rearrangement joins TRBV7-2 to TRBJ1-5; a possible D gene is TRBD1 (6 bases). The CDR3 length is 14 residues. V shed 4 bases and J shed 3 bases, with 10 bases lying between them. Per germline, CDR1 SGHTA and CDR2 FQGNSA. The CDR3 reads CASSWGPYNQPQHF. The CDR3 bases are TGTGCCAGCAGCTGGGGGCCTTACAATCAGCCCCAGCATTTT.

This chain joins TRBV20-1 and TRBJ2-7; possibly TRBD2 for D (5 bases). Trimming left V 3 bases short and J 2 bases short, with 14 bases between. CDR1 DFQATT and CDR2 SNEGSKA come from the germline V gene (reference sequence). This CDR3 comprises 14 residues. Here the CDR3 reads CSASLGVGPYEQYF. The CDR3 region has the DNA TGCAGTGCTAGCCTCGGGGTAGGCCCCTACGAGCAGTACTTC.

The J gene is TRBJ2-1, the V gene TRBV9; TRBD2 aligns across 10 bases. In germline, CDR1 is SGDLS, CDR2 YYNGEE. V dropped 4 bases and J dropped 9; count of bases not matched to a gene: 16. The length of the CDR3 is 17 residues. CDR3 sequence: CASSPDPVSSGRGEQFF. CDR3 DNA: TGTGCCAGCAGCCCAGACCCGGTTAGCAGCGGGAGGGGTGAGCAGTTCTTC.

The chain joins TRBV29-1 to TRBJ2-5, with D unclear. The germline gives CDR1 SQVTM, CDR2 ANQGSEA. The V end was cut by 5 bases, the J end by 0 bases, with 10 bases between. CDR3 length: 13 residues. CDR3 nucleotides: TGCAGCGTTACCCCAGGATACCAAGAGACCCAGTACTTC. Its protein is CSVTPGYQETQYF.

The chain couples TRBV24-1 to TRBJ2-7; 7 bases align to TRBD2. After removal of 3 bases from V and 2 bases from J, the junction contained 3 bases not matched to a gene. This CDR3 has 14 amino acids. The V gene's germline CDR1 is KGHDR and CDR2 SFDVKD. CDR3 residues: CATSDGGRPYEQYF. The CDR3 region has the DNA TGTGCCACCAGTGATGGCGGGAGACCCTACGAGCAGTACTTC.

The chain employs TRBV19 and TRBJ1-1; the match to TRBD1 covers 7 bases. The V gene's germline CDR1 is LNHDA and CDR2 SQIVND (reference sequence). The CDR3 consists of 14 residues. After removal of 1 base from V and 4 bases from J, the junction contained 3 bases not matched to a gene. For the CDR3, the DNA is TGTGCCAGTAGTATAGCTCAGGGGGTCACTGAAGCTTTCTTT. Translated, it gives CASSIAQGVTEAFF.